The 29 T cell receptor beta chains presented below share a single source sample, sequenced in a study of CD8 T cells in ankylosing spondylitis. Using its own MiXCR run on the 5' RACE reads, TCRdb lists one record per CDR3 protein. The sample includes more than 600,000 distinct CDR3 sequences, around 19% of them seen just once. No cognate antigen is known for these TCRs. General study results and limits: Blood of patients with ankylosing spondylitis appeared to be characterized by a TCR beta motif of about 8 highly homologous variants.

The sequencing sample was made of blood, either unsorted or a sorted T cell fraction (not recorded which). All receptors come from a male donor with ankylosing spondylitis.

The V and J genes are TRBV5-1 and TRBJ1-5; TRBD1 might be the D (5 bases). Germline assignment: CDR1 SGHRS and CDR2 YFSETQ. This CDR3 has 16 residues. V gave up 0 bases and J gave up 2 bases, with 12 bases separating them. Written as DNA, the CDR3 is TGCGCCAGCAGCTTGGACGGGATGGGGGGCAATCAGCCCCAGCATTTT. Its protein is CASSLDGMGGNQPQHF. The variable domain in full, completed from reference TRBV5-1 and TRBJ1-5, reads KAGVTQTPRYLIKTRGQQVTLSCSPISGHRSVSWYQQTPGQGLQFLFEYFSETQRNKGNFPGRFSGRQFSNSRSEMNVSTLELGDSALYLCASSLDGMGGNQPQHFGDGTRLSIL.

This clonotype showed up just a few times. The chain is built from TRBV20-1 and TRBJ2-2, with 8 nucleotides matching TRBD2. V shed 3 bases, J shed 4 bases, and the junction held 7 bases outside the gene matches. The CDR3 extends over 15 amino acids. The germline CDR1 and CDR2 sequences are DFQATT and SNEGSKA (reference sequence). The CDR3 DNA is TGCAGTGCTAGGTCGCGGGGGGTCTCCACCGGGGAGCTGTTTTTT. Translation gives CSARSRGVSTGELFF.

The CDR3 sequence: CSARPPAGPTNYGYTF. CDR3 coding DNA: TGCAGTGCTAGGCCGCCCGCGGGACCAACTAACTATGGCTACACCTTC. The J gene is TRBJ1-2, the V gene TRBV20-1; D possibly corresponds to TRBD1 (5 bases). CDR3 length equals 16 residues. CDR1 is DFQATT, CDR2 SNEGSKA, per germline (reference sequence). V was clipped by 3 bases and J by 0 bases, with 17 bases between them.

This chain joins TRBV7-2 and TRBJ2-1; 11 bases line up with TRBD2. The CDR3 runs to 16 residues. Germline loops: CDR1 SGHTA, CDR2 FQGNSA. Trimming removed 4 bases from V and 9 bases from J; junction bases left unmatched: 11. CDR3 DNA sequence: TGTGCCAGCAGCTCTACCCGGCTAGCGGGAGGTGGTGAGCAGTTCTTC. It codes for CASSSTRLAGGGEQFF.

This clonotype occurred many times. The V call is TRBV4-1, the J call TRBJ2-1, with D perhaps TRBD1 (5 bases). Germline V gives CDR1 MGHRA, CDR2 YSYEKL. The V end lost 1 base, the J end lost 9 bases, and 16 bases lay between the germline ends. The CDR3 runs 15 residues. CDR3 in DNA: TGCGCCAGCAGCCAAGGGGGCAGGACCGGCAGTGAGCAGTTCTTC. It translates to CASSQGGRTGSEQFF.

The chain combines TRBV12-3 or TRBV12-4 with TRBJ1-5, with 8 bases fitting TRBD1. Trimming at V came to 6 bases and at J to 6 bases, leaving 7 bases not matched to a gene. CDR3 length: 14 amino acids. The CDR3 DNA reads TGTGCCAGCAGGCCCACAGGGGGGCGTCAGCCCCAGCATTTT. It encodes CASRPTGGRQPQHF.

The sample holds a few counts of this clonotype. The CDR3 is CASSPEGASSYEQYF. The CDR3 nucleotides are TGTGCCAGCAGCCCGGAAGGCGCCAGCTCCTACGAGCAGTACTTC. The V call is TRBV3-1, the J call TRBJ2-7; D gene uncertain. Germline-derived CDR1 and CDR2 are LGHDT and YNNKEL (reference sequence). Trimming left V 4 bases short and J 0 bases short, with 13 bases between. The CDR3 loop spans 15 amino acids.

V is TRBV7-2 and J is TRBJ1-2, with a weak D call TRBD1 (6 bases). V was clipped by 3 bases and J by 8 bases, with 16 bases between them. Per germline, CDR1 SGHTA and CDR2 FQGNSA. The CDR3 runs 14 residues. The CDR3 DNA reads as TGTGCCAGCAGCTTTCACAGGGATTTGGAGGGCTACACCTTC. Translated: CASSFHRDLEGYTF.

V is TRBV12-3 or TRBV12-4 and J is TRBJ2-3; D is possibly TRBD2 (5 bases). Trimming removed 1 base from V and 4 bases from J, with 18 bases in between. The CDR3 has 17 amino acids. The CDR3 loop is CASSLGGSGAAPDTQYF. CDR3 bases: TGTGCCAGCAGTTTAGGTGGCAGCGGAGCCGCCCCAGATACGCAGTATTTT.

This clonotype showed up just a few times. The chain links TRBV7-9 to TRBJ1-5; 8 bases are shared with TRBD1. Germline V CDR1 and CDR2: SEHNR, FQNEAQ (reference sequence). Losses at the gene ends were 5 bases for V and 6 bases for J; bases not matched to a gene: 6. The CDR3 totals 14 residues. The CDR3 protein is CASSKQGEAQPQHF. Written as DNA, the CDR3 is TGTGCCAGCAGCAAACAGGGGGAGGCTCAGCCCCAGCATTTT.

The chain employs TRBV6-1 and TRBJ1-1; possible D gene TRBD1, 6 bases. The CDR3 loop spans 14 amino acids. The germline V and J ends were trimmed by 7 bases and 2 bases, with 14 bases remaining between them. The germline CDR1 and CDR2 sequences are MNHNS and SASEGT. The CDR3 DNA is TGTGCCAGCATCAAGACAGGATTAAACACTGAAGCTTTCTTT. Translating gives CASIKTGLNTEAFF.

The CDR3 DNA reads TGTGCCAGCAGTGTGCAGTGGTCTGAAGCTTTCTTT. It specifies CASSVQWSEAFF. The chain carries TRBV12-3 or TRBV12-4 and TRBJ1-1; D gene uncertain. Trimming shortened V by 5 bases and J by 6 bases, and 10 bases separated the two germline ends. The CDR3 consists of 12 residues.

The chain carries TRBV5-1 and TRBJ2-1; 11 nucleotides align to TRBD2. This CDR3 region has 15 residues. Germline V gene sequence: CDR1 SGHRS, CDR2 YFSETQ. J gave up 6 bases and V 4 bases, and 6 bases lay outside the gene matches. The CDR3 spells CASSPLAGVTNEQFF. The CDR3 nucleotides are TGCGCCAGCAGCCCACTAGCGGGGGTAACCAATGAGCAGTTCTTC.

This clonotype has a handful of counts. V and J are TRBV7-8 and TRBJ2-3; 13 bases fit TRBD2. With 4 bases clipped from V and 0 bases from J, the junction kept 10 bases outside the gene matches. CDR3 length: 19 amino acids. Germline values: CDR1 SGHVS, CDR2 FQNEAQ. The CDR3 DNA reads as TGTGCCAGCAGCTACCGGACTAGCGGGAGTTTGAGGAGCACAGATACGCAGTATTTT. The encoded protein is CASSYRTSGSLRSTDTQYF.

The gene calls are TRBV3-1 and TRBJ1-2; 7 bases fit TRBD1. The CDR3 loop spans 15 amino acids. The germline V gene encodes CDR1 LGHDT and CDR2 YNNKEL (reference sequence). The V segment lost 0 bases and the J segment 6 bases; nucleotides outside the gene matches: 7. The CDR3 loop is CASSQDLKQGDGYTF. CDR3 coding DNA: TGTGCCAGCAGCCAAGATCTGAAGCAGGGGGATGGCTACACCTTC.

In its sample, this clonotype was seen a few times. The genes are TRBV29-1 and TRBJ2-7, with TRBD1 as a possible D gene (6 bases). V was shortened by 3 bases and J by 5 bases, with 17 bases between the two germline ends. Germline V gene lookup returns CDR1 SQVTM and CDR2 ANQGSEA. The length of the CDR3 is 14 residues. The CDR3 region has the DNA TGCAGCGTTGAGGGCCACAGGGAAACCGACGAGCAGTACTTC. Translating gives CSVEGHRETDEQYF.

Of note for this clonotype: The conserved phenylalanine or tryptophan normally closing the CDR3 is absent here, so this likely arose from a read error. The chain carries TRBV20-1 and TRBJ2-3; a weak D match, TRBD2 (6 bases). Trimming shortened V by 4 bases and J by 2 bases, and 13 bases separated the two germline ends. CDR3 length: 14 residues. Germline V gene data show CDR1 as DFQATT and CDR2 as SNEGSKA (reference sequence). CDR3 sequence reads: CSAKGGAYTDTQYV. CDR3 DNA: TGCAGTGCTAAAGGCGGGGCTTACACAGATACGCAGTATGTT.

This clonotype showed up just a few times. This chain connects TRBV24-1 to TRBJ2-3, with 7 bases identical to TRBD2. The CDR3 is 16 residues long. The germline V gene encodes CDR1 KGHDR and CDR2 SFDVKD. With V trimmed by 6 bases and J by 0 bases, 8 bases remained unmatched. The CDR3 protein is CATSTWEGESTDTQYF. CDR3 DNA: TGTGCCACCAGTACTTGGGAGGGCGAGAGCACAGATACGCAGTATTTT.

The gene calls are TRBV20-1 and TRBJ1-6; weak D call: TRBD1 (5 bases). Trimming shortened V by 1 base and J by 7 bases, and 14 bases separated the two germline ends. The CDR3 totals 15 residues. Germline CDR1 is DFQATT and CDR2 is SNEGSKA (reference sequence). The CDR3 DNA follows: TGCAGTGCTAGAGTAAAGGGGCTCAAGAATTCACCCCTCCACTTT. Translation: CSARVKGLKNSPLHF.

This clonotype was seen a handful of times. The chain joins TRBV5-1 to TRBJ1-1; D is unresolved. The CDR3 is made up of 14 amino acids. The V gene's germline CDR1 is SGHRS and CDR2 YFSETQ. V lost 4 bases and J 1 base, leaving 11 bases between the germline ends. CDR3 sequence reads: CASSTGPSNTEAFF. CDR3 bases: TGCGCCAGCAGCACTGGACCCTCGAACACTGAAGCTTTCTTT.

V is TRBV10-2 and J is TRBJ2-3; 8 bases map to TRBD1. Germline V lookup: CDR1 WSHSY, CDR2 SAAADI. V dropped 7 bases and J dropped 5; count of bases not matched to a gene: 5. The CDR3 has 13 residues. CDR3 in DNA: TGCGCCAGCAATGGACAGGGTTTAGATACGCAGTATTTT. Translating it yields CASNGQGLDTQYF.

V and J are TRBV27 and TRBJ2-2; TRBD2 matches at 9 bases. This CDR3 has 15 amino acids. J was trimmed by 5 bases and V by 5 bases; bases with no gene match: 6. Germline assignment: CDR1 MNHEY and CDR2 SMNVEV (reference sequence). The CDR3 coding sequence is TGTGCCAGCAGTGCATCCAGCGGGGGGACCGGGGAGCTGTTTTTT. Protein product: CASSASSGGTGELFF.

The genes are TRBV20-1 and TRBJ2-1, with TRBD2 matching over 7 bases. Trimming at V came to 0 bases and at J to 7 bases, leaving 15 bases not matched to a gene. This CDR3 spans 17 amino acids. Looked up from germline, CDR1 is DFQATT and CDR2 is SNEGSKA (reference sequence). CDR3 amino acids: CSARDLARTSGGNEQFF. CDR3 DNA: TGCAGTGCTAGAGATCTTGCTCGGACTAGTGGTGGTAATGAGCAGTTCTTC.

In its sample, this clonotype was seen a few times. This chain connects TRBV25-1 to TRBJ2-3; 8 bases are a match to TRBD2. This CDR3 comprises 17 residues. Germline trimming cut 0 bases from V and 2 bases from J; bases unmatched to any gene: 7. Germline CDR1 is MGHDK and CDR2 is SYGVNS. The CDR3 region has the DNA TGTGCCAGCAGTGAATACAGAAGCGGGAGTAACACAGATACGCAGTATTTT. This encodes CASSEYRSGSNTDTQYF.

This CDR3 is CSAVRDTYNEQFF. Here the CDR3 DNA reads TGCAGTGCGGTCCGGGACACCTACAATGAGCAGTTCTTC. The chain uses TRBV20-1 and TRBJ2-1, with D perhaps TRBD1 (6 bases). The CDR3 consists of 13 residues. V was clipped by 6 bases and J by 2 bases, with 11 bases between them. CDR1 and CDR2 (germline): DFQATT, SNEGSKA (reference sequence).

This clonotype was seen repeatedly, ten times or more. V gene TRBV12-3 or TRBV12-4 combines with J gene TRBJ1-5, with D possibly matching TRBD1 (5 bases). CDR3 size: 12 residues. V lost 3 bases, J lost 11 bases, and 11 bases lay in between. Written as DNA, the CDR3 is TGTGCCAGCAGTTTCCGGGACCAGGCCCAGCATTTT. Translating it yields CASSFRDQAQHF.

The chain joins TRBV12-3 or TRBV12-4 to TRBJ1-1, with a possible D match to TRBD1 (5 bases). Between the trimmed V and J ends, which lost 3 bases and 0 bases, there was a span of 8 bases. The CDR3 has 14 amino acids. The CDR3 loop is CASSFRGMNTEAFF. The CDR3 bases are TGTGCCAGCAGTTTTAGGGGAATGAACACTGAAGCTTTCTTT.

J is TRBJ2-4 and V is TRBV6-5, with D hard to call. V lost 0 bases to trimming and J lost 4 bases, with 4 bases between them. The germline V gene encodes CDR1 MNHEY and CDR2 SVGAGI. The CDR3 extends over 13 amino acids. CDR3 DNA: TGTGCCAGCAGTTACTCGCCGAAAAACATTCAGTACTTC. Protein: CASSYSPKNIQYF.

This clonotype was seen a few times. CDR3 amino acids: CSAVTGGGNQPQHF. The CDR3 DNA follows: TGCAGTGCTGTCACAGGGGGAGGAAATCAGCCCCAGCATTTT. This chain joins TRBV20-1 and TRBJ1-5; TRBD1 matches at 8 bases. Per the germline V gene, CDR1 is DFQATT and CDR2 is SNEGSKA (reference sequence). This CDR3 region has 14 residues. Trimming at V came to 5 bases and at J to 4 bases, leaving 7 bases not matched to a gene.